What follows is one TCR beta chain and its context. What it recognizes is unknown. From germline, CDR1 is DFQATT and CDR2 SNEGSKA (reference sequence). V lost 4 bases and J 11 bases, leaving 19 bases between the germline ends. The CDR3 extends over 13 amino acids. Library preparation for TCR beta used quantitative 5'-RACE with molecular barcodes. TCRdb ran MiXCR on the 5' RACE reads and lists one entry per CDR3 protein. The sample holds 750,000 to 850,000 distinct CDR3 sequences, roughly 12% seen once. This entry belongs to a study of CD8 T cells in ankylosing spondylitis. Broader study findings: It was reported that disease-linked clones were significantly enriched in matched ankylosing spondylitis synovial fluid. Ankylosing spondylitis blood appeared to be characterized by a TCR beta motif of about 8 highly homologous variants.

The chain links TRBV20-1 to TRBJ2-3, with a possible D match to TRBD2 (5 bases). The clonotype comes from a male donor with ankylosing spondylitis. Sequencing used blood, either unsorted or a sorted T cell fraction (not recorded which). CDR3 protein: CSATFVPPGVQYF. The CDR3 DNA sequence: TGCAGTGCTACTTTTGTCCCGCCCGGGGTGCAGTATTTT.